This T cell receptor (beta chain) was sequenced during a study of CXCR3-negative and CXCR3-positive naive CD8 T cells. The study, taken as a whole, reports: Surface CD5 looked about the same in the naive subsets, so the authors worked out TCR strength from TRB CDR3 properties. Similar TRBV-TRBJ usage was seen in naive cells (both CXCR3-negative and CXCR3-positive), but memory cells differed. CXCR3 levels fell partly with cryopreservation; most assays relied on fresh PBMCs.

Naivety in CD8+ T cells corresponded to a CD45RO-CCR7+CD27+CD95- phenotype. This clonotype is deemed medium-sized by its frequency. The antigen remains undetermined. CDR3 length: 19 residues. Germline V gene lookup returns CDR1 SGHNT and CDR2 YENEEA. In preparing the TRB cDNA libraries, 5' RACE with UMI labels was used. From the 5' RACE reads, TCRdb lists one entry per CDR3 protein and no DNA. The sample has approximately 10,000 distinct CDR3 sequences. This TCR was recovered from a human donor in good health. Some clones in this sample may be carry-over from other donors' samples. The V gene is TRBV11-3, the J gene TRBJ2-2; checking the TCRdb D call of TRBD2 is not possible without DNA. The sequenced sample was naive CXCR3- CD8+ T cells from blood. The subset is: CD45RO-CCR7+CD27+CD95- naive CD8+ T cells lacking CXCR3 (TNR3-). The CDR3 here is CASSLWASGARANTGELFF.